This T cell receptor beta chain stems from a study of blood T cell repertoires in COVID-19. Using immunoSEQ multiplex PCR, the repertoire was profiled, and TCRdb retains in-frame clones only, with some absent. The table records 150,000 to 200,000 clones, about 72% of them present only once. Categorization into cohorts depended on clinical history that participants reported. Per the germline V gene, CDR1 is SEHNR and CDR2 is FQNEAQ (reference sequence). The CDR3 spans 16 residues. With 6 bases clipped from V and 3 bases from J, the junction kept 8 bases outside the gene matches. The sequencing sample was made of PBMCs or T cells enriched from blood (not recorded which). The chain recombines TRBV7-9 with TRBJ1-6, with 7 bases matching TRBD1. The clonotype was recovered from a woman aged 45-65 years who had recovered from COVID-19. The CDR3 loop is CASRPTDRFYNSPLHF. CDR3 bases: TGTGCCAGCAGACCCACGGACAGGTTCTATAATTCACCCCTCCACTTT. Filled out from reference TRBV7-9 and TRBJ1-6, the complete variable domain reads DTGVSQNPRHKITKRGQNVTFRCDPISEHNRLYWYRQTLGQGPEFLTYFQNEAQLEKSRLLSDRFSAERPKGSFSTLEIQRTEQGDSAMYLCASRPTDRFYNSPLHFGNGTRLTVT.